These 18 T cell receptor beta chains were all obtained from the same sample, sequenced in a study of T cell responses to AZD1222 COVID-19 vaccine. TCRdb keeps only in-frame clones here, not all; method: immunoSEQ multiplex PCR. The table lists about 210,000 clones, around 94% of them singletons, with roughly 1.8% in the top ten. This sample comprised peripheral blood, obtained 28 days after the second dose of the MenACWY control vaccine. The receptor source for this set is an adult who received the MenACWY meningococcal vaccine as a control.

The CDR3 sequence: CASSASHLTGGGNEKLFF. For the CDR3, the DNA is TGTGCCAGCAGCGCTAGCCACCTGACAGGGGGTGGTAATGAAAAACTGTTTTTT. The chain has TRBV5-4 and TRBJ1-4; 9 bases are shared with TRBD1. V lost 4 bases, J lost 4 bases, and 14 bases stayed unmatched. CDR1 is SGHNT, CDR2 YYREEE, per germline (reference sequence). The CDR3 runs to 18 residues.

The genes are TRBV24-1 and TRBJ2-7, with 9 positions matching TRBD2. Germline assignment: CDR1 KGHDR and CDR2 SFDVKD. CDR3 length: 15 residues. The V and J ends lost 4 bases and 0 bases, in that order; junction bases with no gene match: 3. This CDR3 is CATSDPSGNSYEQYF. The CDR3 nucleotides read TGTGCCACCAGTGACCCTAGCGGGAACTCCTACGAGCAGTACTTC.

The CDR3 DNA sequence: TGTGCCAGCTCACAGCCGCCCATGAACACTGAAGCTTTCTTT. It translates to CASSQPPMNTEAFF. This chain links TRBV18 with TRBJ1-1, with D unclear. This CDR3 has 14 amino acids. V was shortened by 4 bases and J by 0 bases, with 9 bases between the two germline ends. Germline V lookup: CDR1 KGHSH, CDR2 LQKENI. The full variable domain, rest sourced from reference TRBV18 and TRBJ1-1, is NAGVMQNPRHLVRRRGQEARLRCSPMKGHSHVYWYRQLPEEGLKFMVYLQKENIIDESGMPKERFSAEFPKEGPSILRIQQVVRGDSAAYFCASSQPPMNTEAFFGQGTRLTVV.

V usage is TRBV28 and J usage is TRBJ2-7; D gene uncertain. Germline loops: CDR1 MDHEN, CDR2 SYDVKM. V was clipped by 3 bases and J by 3 bases, with 12 bases between them. The CDR3 contains 14 residues. CDR3 loop: CASSFGQDGYEQYF. The CDR3 DNA sequence: TGTGCCAGCAGTTTTGGCCAGGACGGCTACGAGCAGTACTTC.

The chain links TRBV28 to TRBJ2-3; D possibly corresponds to TRBD1 (6 bases). Trimming pared 7 bases from V and 0 bases from J, leaving 11 bases between. This CDR3 has 14 amino acids. Per germline, CDR1 MDHEN and CDR2 SYDVKM. The CDR3 DNA sequence: TGTGCCAGCACCGTGGACAGCAGCACAGATACGCAGTATTTT. It encodes CASTVDSSTDTQYF. The entire variable domain, with the rest obtained from reference TRBV28 and TRBJ2-3, is as follows: DVKVTQSSRYLVKRTGEKVFLECVQDMDHENMFWYRQDPGLGLRLIYFSYDVKMKEKGDIPEGYSVSREKKERFSLILESASTNQTSMYLCASTVDSSTDTQYFGPGTRLTVL.

The chain has TRBV4-1 and TRBJ1-5; 7 nucleotides match TRBD1. The CDR3 spans 15 residues. Germline CDR1 is MGHRA and CDR2 is YSYEKL. V lost 0 bases, J lost 5 bases, and 4 bases stayed unmatched. The CDR3 protein is CASSQETGPYQPQHF. CDR3 DNA sequence: TGCGCCAGCAGCCAAGAGACAGGGCCGTATCAGCCCCAGCATTTT.

This rearrangement joins TRBV6-5 to TRBJ1-5; a possible D gene is TRBD1 (5 bases). CDR1 is MNHEY, CDR2 SVGAGI, per germline. The CDR3 extends over 13 amino acids. V lost 5 bases, J lost 3 bases, and 8 bases lay in between. The CDR3 nucleotides read TGTGCCAGCAGTCGACAGCTCAATCAGCCCCAGCATTTT. This translates into CASSRQLNQPQHF.

This chain connects TRBV27 to TRBJ2-7; D perhaps matches TRBD1 (6 bases). The CDR3 extends over 13 amino acids. Germline values: CDR1 MNHEY, CDR2 SMNVEV (reference sequence). The ends were cut back, 5 bases at V and 4 bases at J, with 12 bases in the middle. CDR3 nucleotide sequence: TGTGCCAGCAGTATGAGGGGGTCGTACGAGCAGTACTTC. The encoded protein is CASSMRGSYEQYF.

The chain uses TRBV4-3 and TRBJ2-2, with 7 bases aligning to TRBD1. CDR3 length: 14 amino acids. The V segment lost 1 base and the J segment 10 bases; nucleotides outside the gene matches: 6. Germline V CDR1 and CDR2: LGHNA, YSLEER. This CDR3 reads CASSQARGLVELFF. The DNA of the CDR3 is TGCGCCAGCAGCCAAGCAAGGGGGCTAGTGGAGCTGTTTTTT.

This sequence joins TRBV9 and TRBJ2-1, with 10 bases matching TRBD2. The CDR3 has 15 residues. The germline CDR1 and CDR2 sequences are SGDLS and YYNGEE. V shed 7 bases and J 6 bases; nucleotides not matched to a gene: 10. CDR3 coding DNA: TGTGCCAGCGAGCAGAGCGGGGGGGCCCCCAATGAGCAGTTCTTC. Encoded protein: CASEQSGGAPNEQFF.

The V and J genes are TRBV24-1 and TRBJ2-6; D is uncertain. V was pared by 3 bases and J by 0 bases, with 11 bases between. Germline assignment: CDR1 KGHDR and CDR2 SFDVKD. This CDR3 has 17 residues. CDR3 nucleotide sequence: TGTGCCACCAGTGATCCCGGGCCCCCCTCTGGGGCCAACGTCCTGACTTTC. This sequence encodes CATSDPGPPSGANVLTF.

This chain connects TRBV10-3 to TRBJ2-2; perhaps TRBD1 as D (5 bases). Germline values: CDR1 ENHRY, CDR2 SYGVKD. This CDR3 is 15 amino acids long. Trimming took 8 bases from V and 4 from J, leaving 17 bases between them. The DNA for the CDR3 is TGTGCCATCGGGGCAGGGTCTGGGATCACCGGGGAGCTGTTTTTT. Translation: CAIGAGSGITGELFF.

V usage is TRBV28 and J usage is TRBJ1-5; D ambiguous. CDR1 MDHEN and CDR2 SYDVKM come from the germline V gene. The V and J ends lost 3 bases and 6 bases respectively, with 12 bases between them. There are 14 residues in the CDR3. The CDR3 nucleotides are TGTGCCAGCAGTTTCTCGGTCAGTTTTCAGCCCCAGCATTTT. Translating gives CASSFSVSFQPQHF. Variable domain in full (rest from reference TRBV28 and TRBJ1-5): DVKVTQSSRYLVKRTGEKVFLECVQDMDHENMFWYRQDPGLGLRLIYFSYDVKMKEKGDIPEGYSVSREKKERFSLILESASTNQTSMYLCASSFSVSFQPQHFGDGTRLSIL.

CDR3 region: CASSEMAGNYGYTF. As DNA, the CDR3 is TGCGCCAGCAGTGAGATGGCGGGGAACTATGGCTACACCTTC. The gene calls are TRBV10-2 and TRBJ1-2; D not certain. This CDR3 is built from 14 residues. The germline V gene encodes CDR1 WSHSY and CDR2 SAAADI. Between the trimmed V and J ends, which lost 2 bases and 2 bases, there was a span of 9 bases.

The table lists this clone with a count of one. The genes are TRBV19 and TRBJ2-4; 8 bases agree with TRBD1. The CDR3 covers 14 residues. Germline V gene sequence: CDR1 LNHDA, CDR2 SQIVND (reference sequence). Trimming cost V 1 base and J 6 bases; bases outside gene matches: 2. The CDR3 nucleotides read TGTGCCAGTAGTATAGCAGGGGGCAGAAACATTCAGTACTTC. This sequence encodes CASSIAGGRNIQYF.

The chain couples TRBV5-1 to TRBJ2-6; D possibly corresponds to TRBD2 (6 bases). This CDR3 is 16 amino acids long. The V gene lost 0 bases and the J gene lost 2 bases, with 9 bases spanning the gap. CDR1 is SGHRS, CDR2 YFSETQ, per germline. The CDR3 is CASSLVGGAGANVLTF. In DNA, the CDR3 is TGCGCCAGCAGCTTGGTCGGAGGGGCTGGGGCCAACGTCCTGACTTTC. Based on the CDR3 plus reference TRBV5-1 and TRBJ2-6, the full variable domain is KAGVTQTPRYLIKTRGQQVTLSCSPISGHRSVSWYQQTPGQGLQFLFEYFSETQRNKGNFPGRFSGRQFSNSRSEMNVSTLELGDSALYLCASSLVGGAGANVLTFGAGSRLTVL.

This clone appeared once. This chain links TRBV2 with TRBJ1-5; D perhaps matches TRBD1 (6 bases). V lost 3 bases and J 4 bases, leaving 7 bases between the germline ends. The germline V gene encodes CDR1 SNHLY and CDR2 FYNNEI. The CDR3 length is 13 residues. CDR3 in amino acids: CASSEGANQPQHF. CDR3 sequence (DNA): TGTGCCAGCAGTGAGGGGGCAAATCAGCCCCAGCATTTT.

The chain carries TRBV30 and TRBJ2-5; the D gene is possibly TRBD2 (5 bases). V shed 1 base and J shed 5 bases, with 17 bases lying between them. Looked up from germline, CDR1 is GTSNPN and CDR2 is SVGIG (reference sequence). CDR3 size: 15 residues. The CDR3: CAWSADFVGAETQYF. Here the CDR3 DNA reads TGTGCCTGGAGTGCCGACTTTGTGGGAGCTGAGACCCAGTACTTC.